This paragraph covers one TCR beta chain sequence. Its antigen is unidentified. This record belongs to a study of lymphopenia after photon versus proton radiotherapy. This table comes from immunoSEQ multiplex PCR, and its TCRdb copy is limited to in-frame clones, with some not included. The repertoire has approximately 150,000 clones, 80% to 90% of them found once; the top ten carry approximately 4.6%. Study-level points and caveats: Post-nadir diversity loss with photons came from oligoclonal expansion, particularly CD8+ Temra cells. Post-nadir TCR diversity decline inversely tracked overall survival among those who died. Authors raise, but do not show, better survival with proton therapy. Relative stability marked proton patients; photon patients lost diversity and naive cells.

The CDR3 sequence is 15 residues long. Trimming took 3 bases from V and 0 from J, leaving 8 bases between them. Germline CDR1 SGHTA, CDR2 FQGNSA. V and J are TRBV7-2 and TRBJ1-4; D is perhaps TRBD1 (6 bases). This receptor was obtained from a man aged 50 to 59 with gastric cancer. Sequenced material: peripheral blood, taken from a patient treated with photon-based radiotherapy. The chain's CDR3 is CASSFGGPTNEKLFF. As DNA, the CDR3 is TGTGCCAGCAGCTTTGGGGGGCCAACTAATGAAAAACTGTTTTTT.